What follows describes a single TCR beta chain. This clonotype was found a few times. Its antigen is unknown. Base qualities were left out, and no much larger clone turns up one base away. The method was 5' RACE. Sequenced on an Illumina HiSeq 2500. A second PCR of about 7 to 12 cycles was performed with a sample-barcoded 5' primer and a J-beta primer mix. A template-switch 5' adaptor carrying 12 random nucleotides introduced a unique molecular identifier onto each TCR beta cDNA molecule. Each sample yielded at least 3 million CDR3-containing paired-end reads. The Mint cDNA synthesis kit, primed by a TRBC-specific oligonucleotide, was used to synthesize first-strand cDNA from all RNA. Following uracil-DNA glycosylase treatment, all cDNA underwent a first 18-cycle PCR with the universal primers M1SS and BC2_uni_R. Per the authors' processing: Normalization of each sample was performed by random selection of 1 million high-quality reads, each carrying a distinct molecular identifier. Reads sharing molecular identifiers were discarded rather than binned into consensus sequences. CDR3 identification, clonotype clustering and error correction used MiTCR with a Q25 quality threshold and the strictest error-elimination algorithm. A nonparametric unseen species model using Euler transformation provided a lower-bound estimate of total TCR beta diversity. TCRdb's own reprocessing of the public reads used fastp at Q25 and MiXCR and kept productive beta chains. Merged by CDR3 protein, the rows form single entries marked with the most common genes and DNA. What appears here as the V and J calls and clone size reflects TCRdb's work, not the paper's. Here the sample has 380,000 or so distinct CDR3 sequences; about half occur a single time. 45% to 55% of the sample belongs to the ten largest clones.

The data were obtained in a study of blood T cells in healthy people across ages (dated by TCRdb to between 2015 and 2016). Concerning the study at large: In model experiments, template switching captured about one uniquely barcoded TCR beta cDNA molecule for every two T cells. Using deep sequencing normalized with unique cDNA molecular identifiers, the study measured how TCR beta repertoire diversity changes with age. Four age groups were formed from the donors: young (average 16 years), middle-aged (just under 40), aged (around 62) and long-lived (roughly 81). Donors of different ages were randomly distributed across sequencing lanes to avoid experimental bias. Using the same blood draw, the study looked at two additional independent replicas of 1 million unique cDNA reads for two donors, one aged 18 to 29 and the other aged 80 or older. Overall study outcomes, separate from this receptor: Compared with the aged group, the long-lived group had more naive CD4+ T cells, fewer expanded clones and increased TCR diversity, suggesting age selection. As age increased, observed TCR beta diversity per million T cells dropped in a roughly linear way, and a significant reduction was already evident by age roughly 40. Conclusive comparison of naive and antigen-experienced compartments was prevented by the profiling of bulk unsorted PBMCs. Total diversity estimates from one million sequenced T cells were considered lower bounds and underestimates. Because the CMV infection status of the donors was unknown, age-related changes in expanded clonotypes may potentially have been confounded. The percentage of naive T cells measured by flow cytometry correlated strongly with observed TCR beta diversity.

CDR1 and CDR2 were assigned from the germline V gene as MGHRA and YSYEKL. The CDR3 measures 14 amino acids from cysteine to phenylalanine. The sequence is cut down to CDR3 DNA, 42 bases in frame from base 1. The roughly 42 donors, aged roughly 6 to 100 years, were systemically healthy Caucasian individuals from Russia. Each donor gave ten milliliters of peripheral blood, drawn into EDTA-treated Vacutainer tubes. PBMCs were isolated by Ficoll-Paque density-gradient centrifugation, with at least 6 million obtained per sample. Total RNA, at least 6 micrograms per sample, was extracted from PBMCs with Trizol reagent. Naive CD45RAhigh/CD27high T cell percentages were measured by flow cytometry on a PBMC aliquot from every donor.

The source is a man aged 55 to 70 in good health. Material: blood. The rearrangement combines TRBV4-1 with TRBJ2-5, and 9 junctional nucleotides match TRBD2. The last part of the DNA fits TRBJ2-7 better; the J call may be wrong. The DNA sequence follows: TGCGCCAGCAGCCAAGTGGCTAGCGGGGTCGAGCAGTACTTC. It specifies CASSQVASGVEQYF.